These 26 T cell receptor beta chains came from one sample sequenced in a study of cytomegalovirus exposure and HLA in healthy donors listed by TCRdb under 2017. Library preparation employed the immunoSEQ multiplex PCR assay. For the multiplex PCR, a mixture combining 60 forward primers for TCR Vbeta segments and 13 reverse primers for TCR Jbeta segments was used. Entries here come from immuneACCESS through TCRdb and include only in-frame sequences with V and J called. Some clones fail to appear in such tables; in the studies checked, an unresolved V gene covers under half of the shortfall, and the cause of the remainder is unknown. This sample's listing comprises 130,000 or so clones. The biggest ten clones account for around 1.5% of the sample. The sequencing sample was made of PBMCs. These receptors originate from a middle-aged woman in good health and CMV-seronegative.

V and J are TRBV7-2 and TRBJ2-5; 9 bases agree with TRBD2. Germline loops: CDR1 SGHTA, CDR2 FQGNSA. Trimming removed 1 base from V and 0 bases from J; junction bases left unmatched: 9. The CDR3 sequence is 18 residues long. The CDR3 region has the DNA TGTGCCAGCAGCTTAGATTTGCTAGCGGGGCCAAACCAAGAGACCCAGTACTTC. This codes for CASSLDLLAGPNQETQYF.

This sequence joins TRBV6-1 and TRBJ1-3, with a tentative D call TRBD1 (5 bases). This CDR3 comprises 15 residues. The germline V and J ends were trimmed by 2 bases and 2 bases, with 10 bases remaining between them. The germline gives CDR1 MNHNS, CDR2 SASEGT. The CDR3 region is CASSESFRAGNTIYF. The CDR3 DNA is TGTGCCAGCAGTGAAAGCTTCAGGGCTGGAAACACCATATATTTT.

The CDR3 nucleotides read TGCGCCAGCAGCCAAGGGGAGCGGGGTCAGGATGAGCAGTTCTTC. This gives the protein CASSQGERGQDEQFF. The rearrangement joins TRBV4-1 to TRBJ2-1, with 7 positions matching TRBD2. In germline, CDR1 is MGHRA, CDR2 YSYEKL. This CDR3 spans 15 amino acids. Germline trimming cut 1 base from V and 8 bases from J; bases unmatched to any gene: 8.

This rearrangement joins TRBV27 to TRBJ1-1; the D is unclear. This CDR3 region has 13 residues. The V gene's germline CDR1 is MNHEY and CDR2 SMNVEV (reference sequence). V was shortened by 6 bases and J by 1 base, with 9 bases between the two germline ends. Written as DNA, the CDR3 is TGTGCCAGCAGCCCATTTTCGAACACTGAAGCTTTCTTT. It translates to CASSPFSNTEAFF.

This rearrangement joins TRBV4-3 to TRBJ2-6, with D uncertain. The CDR3 totals 18 residues. Germline V gene data show CDR1 as LGHNA and CDR2 as YSLEER. Trimming took off 0 bases at V and 0 bases at J, with 12 bases between the two ends. The CDR3 bases are TGCGCCAGCAGCCAAGATGGGCCAGGAACCTCTGGGGCCAACGTCCTGACTTTC. Protein: CASSQDGPGTSGANVLTF.

This sequence joins TRBV7-9 and TRBJ2-3; 8 bases match TRBD2. V was clipped by 4 bases and J by 3 bases; unmatched bases: 6. This CDR3 has 15 amino acids. The germline gives CDR1 SEHNR, CDR2 FQNEAQ (reference sequence). CDR3 region: CASSWRTSLTDTQYF. The CDR3 region has the DNA TGTGCCAGCAGCTGGCGGACTAGCCTGACAGATACGCAGTATTTT.

The CDR3: CASSSHQGNTEAFF. Written as DNA, the CDR3 is TGTGCCAGCAGCTCCCATCAGGGGAACACTGAAGCTTTCTTT. V usage is TRBV7-2 and J usage is TRBJ1-1; possible D gene TRBD1, 5 bases. The CDR3 is made up of 14 amino acids. V lost 4 bases and J 1 base, leaving 10 bases between the germline ends. The germline CDR1 and CDR2 sequences are SGHTA and FQGNSA.

The chain combines TRBV11-3 with TRBJ2-7, with TRBD1 matching over 7 bases. V gave up 6 bases and J gave up 0 bases; unmatched junction bases: 17. The CDR3 totals 18 residues. The germline V gene encodes CDR1 SGHNT and CDR2 YENEEA. CDR3 nucleotides: TGTGCCAGCAGATCCGAATGGCAGGGGGTTTTTAGCTCCTACGAGCAGTACTTC. Translation: CASRSEWQGVFSSYEQYF.

The CDR3 region is CASSLGEISGAYYGYTF. The CDR3 DNA reads TGTGCCAGCAGTTTGGGAGAAATCTCAGGGGCCTACTATGGCTACACCTTC. The chain carries TRBV28 and TRBJ1-2; D might be TRBD1 (6 bases). Germline-derived CDR1 and CDR2 are MDHEN and SYDVKM. The CDR3 spans 17 residues. Between the trimmed V and J ends, which lost 3 bases and 3 bases, there was a span of 20 bases.

The chain has TRBV7-2 and TRBJ2-7; 12 bases match TRBD2. Per the germline V gene, CDR1 is SGHTA and CDR2 is FQGNSA. The V and J ends lost 6 bases and 0 bases, in that order; junction bases with no gene match: 6. The CDR3 is made up of 16 amino acids. The CDR3 here is CASRTSGGASSYEQYF. In DNA form, the CDR3 reads TGTGCCAGCAGGACTAGCGGGGGTGCTTCCTCCTACGAGCAGTACTTC.

CDR3 in DNA: TGCGCCAGCAGTGAGCAAGCGGGGGCTGTCACAGATACGCAGTATTTT. This codes for CASSEQAGAVTDTQYF. The chain uses TRBV10-2 and TRBJ2-3, with 8 bases fitting TRBD2. Germline values: CDR1 WSHSY, CDR2 SAAADI. The V segment lost 2 bases and the J segment 2 bases; nucleotides outside the gene matches: 6. The CDR3 has 16 residues.

The chain carries TRBV7-9 and TRBJ2-3; 11 bases are a match to TRBD2. Germline CDR1 SEHNR, CDR2 FQNEAQ (reference sequence). This CDR3 comprises 15 residues. V gave up 6 bases and J gave up 4 bases; unmatched junction bases: 6. The CDR3, as DNA: TGTGCCAGCAGTACTACTAGCGGGGGCCCAGATACGCAGTATTTT. As protein: CASSTTSGGPDTQYF. Combining the CDR3 with reference TRBV7-9 and TRBJ2-3 gives the whole variable domain DTGVSQNPRHKITKRGQNVTFRCDPISEHNRLYWYRQTLGQGPEFLTYFQNEAQLEKSRLLSDRFSAERPKGSFSTLEIQRTEQGDSAMYLCASSTTSGGPDTQYFGPGTRLTVL.

The chain recombines TRBV28 with TRBJ1-1; 7 nucleotides line up with TRBD1. CDR3 size: 14 residues. Germline V gene sequence: CDR1 MDHEN, CDR2 SYDVKM. Unmatched junction bases numbered 6, after V lost 4 bases and J lost 4 bases. This CDR3 is CASSSPGQATEAFF. The CDR3 DNA is TGTGCCAGCAGTTCCCCTGGACAGGCCACTGAAGCTTTCTTT.

As concerns this clone: The same CDR3 arises from other DNA sequences in this sample as well. This chain links TRBV7-2 with TRBJ1-1; D is uncertain. V lost 3 bases and J lost 3, with 8 bases in between. Germline CDR1 is SGHTA and CDR2 is FQGNSA. This CDR3 region has 13 residues. The CDR3 protein is CASSFGSDTEAFF. The CDR3 DNA reads TGTGCCAGCAGCTTCGGTTCGGACACTGAAGCTTTCTTT.

The chain is built from TRBV6-1 and TRBJ1-2; TRBD1 matches at 9 bases. In germline, CDR1 is MNHNS, CDR2 SASEGT. J lost 4 bases, V lost 5 bases, and 8 bases had no gene match. CDR3 length: 15 amino acids. CDR3 loop: CASSPGTGNGYGYTF. The DNA of the CDR3 is TGTGCCAGCAGTCCCGGGACAGGGAATGGCTATGGCTACACCTTC.

The chain is built from TRBV28 and TRBJ2-6; D is possibly TRBD1 (6 bases). The CDR3 has 19 residues. Between the trimmed V and J ends, which lost 1 base and 1 base, there was a span of 17 bases. The germline V gene encodes CDR1 MDHEN and CDR2 SYDVKM. The CDR3 bases are TGTGCCAGCAGTTTATATAGACAGGCCTCAAGGTCTGGGGCCAACGTCCTGACTTTC. It codes for CASSLYRQASRSGANVLTF. Looking up the rest from reference TRBV28 and TRBJ2-6 gives the full variable domain: DVKVTQSSRYLVKRTGEKVFLECVQDMDHENMFWYRQDPGLGLRLIYFSYDVKMKEKGDIPEGYSVSREKKERFSLILESASTNQTSMYLCASSLYRQASRSGANVLTFGAGSRLTVL.

V usage is TRBV4-3 and J usage is TRBJ1-4; a weak D match, TRBD1 (6 bases). CDR3 length equals 14 residues. V was clipped by 0 bases and J by 8 bases, with 10 bases between them. Germline lookup yields CDR1 LGHNA and CDR2 YSLEER. CDR3 residues: CASSQDKDREKLFF. For the CDR3, the DNA is TGCGCCAGCAGCCAAGATAAGGACAGAGAAAAACTGTTTTTT.

The chain carries TRBV11-2 and TRBJ1-2; 9 positions match TRBD1. The junction had 6 bases not matched to a gene; V was cut back by 5 bases and J by 2 bases. Per germline, CDR1 SGHAT and CDR2 FQNNGV. CDR3 size: 15 residues. CDR3: CASSTRTGANYGYTF. CDR3 sequence (DNA): TGTGCCAGCAGCACCAGGACAGGGGCAAACTATGGCTACACCTTC.

J is TRBJ2-1 and V is TRBV27; unclear D gene. CDR3 size: 12 residues. Trimming left V 5 bases short and J 13 bases short, with 15 bases between. Per germline, CDR1 MNHEY and CDR2 SMNVEV (reference sequence). In DNA form, the CDR3 reads TGTGCCAGCAGTGAGTCCCGGGTTAATCAGTTCTTC. It codes for CASSESRVNQFF.

The chain links TRBV9 to TRBJ2-1; 8 bases are a match to TRBD2. Germline CDR1 is SGDLS and CDR2 is YYNGEE. V gave up 6 bases and J gave up 3 bases; unmatched junction bases: 11. The CDR3 runs to 16 residues. CDR3 loop: CASTLVTSGGYNEQFF. The CDR3 DNA sequence: TGTGCCAGCACCCTCGTAACGAGCGGGGGCTACAATGAGCAGTTCTTC.

Remarks on this clone: The sample contains more than one DNA sequence encoding this CDR3. The J gene is TRBJ1-2, the V gene TRBV4-3; 10 bases are shared with TRBD1. The CDR3 is 15 residues long. J was trimmed by 4 bases and V by 4 bases; bases with no gene match: 6. The germline gives CDR1 LGHNA, CDR2 YSLEER. In DNA, the CDR3 is TGCGCCAGCAGCCCTGGACAGGGGGAAAGCTATGGCTACACCTTC. Its translation: CASSPGQGESYGYTF.

CDR3 protein: CASSAVWDGSSYEQYF. The CDR3 DNA reads TGTGCCAGCAGTGCTGTATGGGACGGGAGCTCCTACGAGCAGTACTTC. This rearrangement joins TRBV6-1 to TRBJ2-7, with D perhaps TRBD2 (6 bases). Trimming shortened V by 4 bases and J by 0 bases, and 16 bases separated the two germline ends. Looked up from germline, CDR1 is MNHNS and CDR2 is SASEGT. CDR3 length: 16 residues.

V is TRBV25-1 and J is TRBJ1-5; 7 bases line up with TRBD1. CDR1 and CDR2 from the germline V gene are MGHDK and SYGVNS. The CDR3 has 12 residues. The J segment lost 4 bases and the V segment lost 10 bases, leaving 4 bases of the junction unmatched. The CDR3 spells CATRTGNQPQHF. The CDR3 DNA follows: TGTGCCACCCGGACAGGAAATCAGCCCCAGCATTTT.

The J gene is TRBJ2-2, the V gene TRBV19; 8 positions agree with TRBD1. Germline V gene lookup returns CDR1 LNHDA and CDR2 SQIVND (reference sequence). Germline trimming cut 5 bases from V and 6 bases from J; bases unmatched to any gene: 11. The CDR3 has 16 amino acids. CDR3 loop: CASSPSGGGQPGELFF. In DNA, the CDR3 is TGTGCCAGTAGTCCTTCAGGGGGCGGTCAGCCCGGGGAGCTGTTTTTT.

The chain joins TRBV5-1 to TRBJ2-7; 9 bases are shared with TRBD2. Germline V gene lookup returns CDR1 SGHRS and CDR2 YFSETQ. V dropped 5 bases and J dropped 4; count of bases not matched to a gene: 10. CDR3 length: 15 residues. In DNA, the CDR3 is TGCGCCAGCAGACCCCATGGGGCGGGGGGGTACGAGCAGTACTTC. This codes for CASRPHGAGGYEQYF.

The chain carries TRBV11-3 and TRBJ2-7, with 7 positions matching TRBD1. Looked up from germline, CDR1 is SGHNT and CDR2 is YENEEA. Trimming took 1 base from V and 0 from J; bases not matched to a gene: 3. The CDR3 contains 15 residues. The CDR3 DNA follows: TGTGCCAGCAGCTTAGGGGACAGCCTCTCCTACGAGCAGTACTTC. Protein sequence: CASSLGDSLSYEQYF.